The TCR beta chain under discussion was sequenced for a study of T cell changes during pregnancy in multiple sclerosis. This CDR3 is 14 amino acids long. V lost 2 bases to trimming and J lost 6 bases, with 14 bases between them. Looked up from germline, CDR1 is GTSNPN and CDR2 is SVGIG (reference sequence). TCRdb's table, derived via immunoSEQ multiplex PCR, lists solely in-frame clones and lacks some. This sample has tens of thousands of clones, with 89% found just once. This TCR derives from a female donor with multiple sclerosis, enrolled in a pregnancy study. The starting material was CD4+ T cells from peripheral blood mononuclear cells, obtained in the first trimester of pregnancy. The chain combines TRBV30 with TRBJ1-5; perhaps TRBD1 as D (5 bases). This CDR3 reads CAWSLQESGQPQHF. In nucleotides, the CDR3 is TGTGCCTGGAGTTTACAGGAATCGGGTCAGCCCCAGCATTTT.